These 17 T cell receptor beta chains share one sample of origin, sequenced in a study of Graves' ophthalmopathy and Graves' hyperthyroidism. From RNA, the CDR3 regions of TCR beta chains were amplified and sequenced. RT-PCR in the first round used HTBI primers; a second-round multiplex PCR followed. A single record per CDR3 protein comes from TCRdb applying MiXCR to the multiplex PCR reads. Of 150,000 to 200,000 distinct CDR3 sequences in the sample, 37% were seen once. The sample comprised peripheral blood. The receptors were gathered from a woman aged 40 to 50 with Graves' ophthalmopathy.

This clonotype appeared many times. V usage is TRBV30 and J usage is TRBJ1-1; 7 positions match TRBD1. With V trimmed by 7 bases and J by 1 base, 6 bases remained unmatched. This CDR3 spans 13 amino acids. CDR1 and CDR2 (germline): GTSNPN, SVGIG (reference sequence). The CDR3 reads CAFAGTENTEAFF. Written as DNA, the CDR3 is TGTGCCTTCGCCGGGACAGAGAACACTGAAGCTTTCTTT.

This clonotype showed up many times. The rearrangement uses TRBV4-2 and TRBJ1-1, with 7 bases lining up with TRBD1. The CDR3 extends over 18 amino acids. Germline lookup yields CDR1 LGHNA and CDR2 YNFKEQ. The V segment lost 3 bases and the J segment 0 bases; nucleotides outside the gene matches: 13. The CDR3 here is CASSHDRGQAGMNTEAFF. As DNA, the CDR3 is TGTGCCAGCAGCCATGACAGAGGACAGGCGGGGATGAACACTGAAGCTTTCTTT.

This clonotype was seen ten or more times. The chain carries TRBV10-3 and TRBJ2-7; maybe TRBD1 (6 bases). Trimming took off 4 bases at V and 2 bases at J, with 9 bases between the two ends. CDR3 length: 13 residues. Germline V lookup: CDR1 ENHRY, CDR2 SYGVKD. Here the CDR3 DNA reads TGTGCCATCAGTGCGGACAGAGCCTACGAGCAGTACTTC. Its translation is CAISADRAYEQYF.

The rearrangement uses TRBV30 and TRBJ1-6; D might be TRBD1 (5 bases). The V end was cut by 2 bases, the J end by 12 bases, with 17 bases between. The germline V gene has CDR1 GTSNPN and CDR2 SVGIG (reference sequence). The CDR3 length is 14 residues. CDR3 loop: CAWSKSGLYEPLHF. In DNA form, the CDR3 reads TGTGCCTGGAGTAAGTCAGGGCTGTATGAACCCCTCCACTTT.

In its sample, this clonotype was seen many times. This chain connects TRBV30 to TRBJ2-7; D gene uncertain. The CDR3 is 13 amino acids. CDR1 and CDR2 (germline): GTSNPN, SVGIG (reference sequence). The V end lost 0 bases, the J end lost 4 bases, and 10 bases lay between the germline ends. For the CDR3, the DNA is TGTGCCTGGAGTGTAGTCGAAAATTACGAGCAGTACTTC. It encodes CAWSVVENYEQYF.

The V call is TRBV11-1, the J call TRBJ1-1; 10 nucleotides line up with TRBD1. V lost 5 bases to trimming and J lost 3 bases; unmatched junction nucleotides: 9. There are 16 residues in the CDR3. CDR1 and CDR2 from the germline V gene are SGHAT and FQDESV (reference sequence). The CDR3 protein is CASSHPTGGLYTEAFF. The CDR3 nucleotides are TGTGCCAGCAGCCACCCGACAGGGGGCCTGTACACTGAAGCTTTCTTT.

The CDR3 DNA follows: TGTGCCAGCAGTTTCCCCAGGGACGAGCAGTACTTC. This gives the protein CASSFPRDEQYF. The chain is built from TRBV7-2 and TRBJ2-7, with TRBD1 as a possible D gene (5 bases). CDR1 is SGHTA and CDR2 is FQGNSA in the germline V gene. V was cut by 6 bases and J by 5 bases, with 11 bases left in between. The CDR3 has 12 amino acids.

This clonotype appeared many times. V gene TRBV28 combines with J gene TRBJ1-5; weak D call: TRBD1 (6 bases). Germline V gene lookup returns CDR1 MDHEN and CDR2 SYDVKM. V gave up 5 bases and J gave up 2 bases, with 16 bases separating them. The CDR3 totals 16 residues. The CDR3 region has the DNA TGTGCCAGCAGTCGCTCGCGGGGGCTTGGCAATCAGCCCCAGCATTTT. Translated, it gives CASSRSRGLGNQPQHF.

The rearrangement links TRBV12-3 or TRBV12-4 to TRBJ1-1; D is perhaps TRBD1 (5 bases). Trimming pared 3 bases from V and 3 bases from J, leaving 11 bases between. This CDR3 is built from 14 residues. CDR3 protein: CASSLVGTDTEAFF. The CDR3 DNA follows: TGTGCCAGCAGTTTGGTAGGGACGGACACTGAAGCTTTCTTT.

This clonotype was recorded at least ten times. The chain combines TRBV20-1 with TRBJ2-7; 9 bases match TRBD2. Trimming removed 3 bases from V and 6 bases from J; junction bases left unmatched: 21. Germline V gene sequence: CDR1 DFQATT, CDR2 SNEGSKA (reference sequence). The CDR3 is 18 residues long. In DNA, the CDR3 is TGCAGTGCTAGGGACCTCCAGGGCCAGCGGGAGGTTCTAGGCGAGCAGTACTTC. It is translated as CSARDLQGQREVLGEQYF.

The chain is built from TRBV6-1 and TRBJ1-1; D is unresolved. The CDR3 length is 14 residues. V dropped 7 bases and J dropped 0 bases, with 12 bases sitting between them. The germline CDR1 and CDR2 sequences are MNHNS and SASEGT. DNA of the CDR3: TGTGCCAGCACTAACGGTGGAATGAACACTGAAGCTTTCTTT. Its translation: CASTNGGMNTEAFF.

The genes are TRBV5-1 and TRBJ2-7; a weak D match, TRBD2 (5 bases). The length of the CDR3 is 15 residues. CDR1 and CDR2 (germline): SGHRS, YFSETQ. Deletions cut 4 bases from V and 3 bases from J, with 17 bases between. Here the CDR3 reads CASSPGLNSGYEQYF. The CDR3 bases are TGCGCCAGCAGCCCCGGACTCAACTCGGGCTACGAGCAGTACTTC.

CDR3 loop: CASSYGSNQPQHF. The CDR3 DNA sequence: TGTGCCAGCAGTTACGGCAGCAATCAGCCCCAGCATTTT. The gene calls are TRBV6-5 and TRBJ1-5; no definite D call. With 2 bases removed from V and 1 base from J, the gap between germline ends came to 3 bases. In germline, CDR1 is MNHEY, CDR2 SVGAGI. The CDR3 consists of 13 residues.

Ten or more counts support this clonotype. A clone one base away is much larger, so this may be a read error. V usage is TRBV15 and J usage is TRBJ1-1; no firm D call. The germline V gene encodes CDR1 LNHNV and CDR2 YYDKDF (reference sequence). CDR3 length: 13 amino acids. CDR3 DNA: TGTGCCACCAGCAGAGCCGGGAACACTGAAGCTCTCTTT. Translation gives CATSRAGNTEALF.

The table lists this clonotype with many counts. DNA for the CDR3: TGTGCCAGCAGTCGAATTTTGCCCCAGCATTTT. It is translated as CASSRILPQHF. The gene calls are TRBV28 and TRBJ1-5; D gene uncertain. CDR1 and CDR2 (germline): MDHEN, SYDVKM. Trimming took 5 bases from V and 9 from J, leaving 8 bases between them. This CDR3 has 11 amino acids.

The chain joins TRBV24-1 to TRBJ2-7; the match to TRBD1 covers 8 bases. Germline V CDR1 and CDR2: KGHDR, SFDVKD. This CDR3 is built from 16 residues. The V segment lost 3 bases and the J segment 5 bases; nucleotides outside the gene matches: 11. The CDR3 coding sequence is TGTGCCACCAGTGATAAGAATGACAGGGGTCGGAACGAGCAGTACTTC. It encodes CATSDKNDRGRNEQYF.

In its sample, this clonotype was seen many times. This chain uses TRBV20-1 with TRBJ1-1, with 7 bases matching TRBD1. CDR1 is DFQATT, CDR2 SNEGSKA, per germline (reference sequence). The CDR3 runs to 14 residues. The V and J ends lost 3 bases and 5 bases, in that order; junction bases with no gene match: 9. The CDR3 DNA is TGCAGTGCTAGGGTTCAGGGGGATATGACTGAAGCTTTCTTT. Residues: CSARVQGDMTEAFF.